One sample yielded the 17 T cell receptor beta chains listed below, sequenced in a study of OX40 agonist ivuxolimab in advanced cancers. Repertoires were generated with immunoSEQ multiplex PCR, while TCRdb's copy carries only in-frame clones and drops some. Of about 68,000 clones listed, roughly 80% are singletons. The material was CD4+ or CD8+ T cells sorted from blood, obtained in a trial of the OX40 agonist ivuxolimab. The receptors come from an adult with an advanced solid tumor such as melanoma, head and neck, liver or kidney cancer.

This CDR3 is CASKGAIAYEQYF. The CDR3 nucleotides are TGTGCCAGCAAGGGGGCCATAGCCTACGAGCAGTACTTC. The V gene is TRBV28, the J gene TRBJ2-7; 7 bases match TRBD1. Unmatched junction bases numbered 5, after V lost 7 bases and J lost 2 bases. Germline CDR1 and CDR2: MDHEN and SYDVKM. The CDR3 length is 13 residues.

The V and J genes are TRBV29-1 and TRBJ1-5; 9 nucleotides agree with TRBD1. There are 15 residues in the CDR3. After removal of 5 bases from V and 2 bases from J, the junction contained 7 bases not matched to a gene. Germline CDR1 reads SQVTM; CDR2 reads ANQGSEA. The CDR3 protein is CSVRQQGAGNQPQHF. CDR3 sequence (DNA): TGCAGCGTTCGCCAACAGGGGGCCGGCAATCAGCCCCAGCATTTT.

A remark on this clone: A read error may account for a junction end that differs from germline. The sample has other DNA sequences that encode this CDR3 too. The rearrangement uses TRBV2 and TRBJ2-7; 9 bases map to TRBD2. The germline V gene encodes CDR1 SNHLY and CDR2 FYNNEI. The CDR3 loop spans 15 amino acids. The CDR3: CASSEEASGVSEQYF. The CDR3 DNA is TGTGCCAGCAGTGAAGAGGCTAGCGGGGTTAGCGAGCAGTACTTT. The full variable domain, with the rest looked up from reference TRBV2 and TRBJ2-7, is EPEVTQTPSHQVTQMGQEVILRCVPISNHLYFYWYRQILGQKVEFLVSFYNNEISEKSEIFDDQFSVERPDGSNFTLKIRSTKLEDSAMYFCASSEEASGVSEQYFGPGTRLTVT.

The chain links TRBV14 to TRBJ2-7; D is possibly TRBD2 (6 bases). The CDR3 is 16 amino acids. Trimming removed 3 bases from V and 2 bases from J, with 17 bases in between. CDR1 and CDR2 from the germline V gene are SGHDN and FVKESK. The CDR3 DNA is TGTGCCAGCAGCCACCGTCTAGGAGGGGACGCCTACGAGCAGTACTTC. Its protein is CASSHRLGGDAYEQYF.

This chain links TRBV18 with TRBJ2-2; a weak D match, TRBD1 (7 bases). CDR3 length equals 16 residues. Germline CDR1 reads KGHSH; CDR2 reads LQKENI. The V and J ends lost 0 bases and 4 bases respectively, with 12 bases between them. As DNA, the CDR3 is TGTGCCAGCTCACCACCCGGGACAGCGGGCACCGGGGAGCTGTTTTTT. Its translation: CASSPPGTAGTGELFF.

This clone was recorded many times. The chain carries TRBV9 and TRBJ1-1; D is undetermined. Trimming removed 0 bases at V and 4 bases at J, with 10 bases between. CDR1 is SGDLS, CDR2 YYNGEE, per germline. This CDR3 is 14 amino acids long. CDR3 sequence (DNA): TGTGCCAGCAGCGTAGATTCGGGCAGCACTGAAGCTTTCTTT. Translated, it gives CASSVDSGSTEAFF.

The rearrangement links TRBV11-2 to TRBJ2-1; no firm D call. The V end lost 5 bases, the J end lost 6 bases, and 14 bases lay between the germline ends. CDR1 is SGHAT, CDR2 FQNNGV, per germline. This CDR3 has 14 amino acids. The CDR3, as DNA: TGTGCCAGCAGCCTGGTGGCTAGAGGCAATGAGCAGTTCTTC. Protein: CASSLVARGNEQFF.

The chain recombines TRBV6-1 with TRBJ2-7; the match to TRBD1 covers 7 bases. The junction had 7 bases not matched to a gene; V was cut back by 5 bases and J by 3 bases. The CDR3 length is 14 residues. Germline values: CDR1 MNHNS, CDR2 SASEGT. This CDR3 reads CASSLLRQGYEQYF. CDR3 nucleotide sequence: TGTGCCAGCAGTTTATTACGACAGGGCTACGAGCAGTACTTC.

The CDR3 DNA reads TGTGCCAGCAGCTTAGATTGGCAGAATGAGCAGTTCTTC. This sequence encodes CASSLDWQNEQFF. V and J are TRBV11-2 and TRBJ2-1; D unresolved. CDR1 and CDR2 from the germline V gene are SGHAT and FQNNGV. CDR3 size: 13 residues. Trimming shortened V by 0 bases and J by 7 bases, and 7 bases separated the two germline ends.

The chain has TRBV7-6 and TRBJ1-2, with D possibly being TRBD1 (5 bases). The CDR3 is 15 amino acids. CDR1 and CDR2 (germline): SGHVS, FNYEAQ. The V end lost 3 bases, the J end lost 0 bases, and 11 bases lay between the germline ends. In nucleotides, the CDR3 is TGTGCCAGCAGCTTGGACGGACAAGCTAACTATGGCTACACCTTC. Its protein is CASSLDGQANYGYTF.

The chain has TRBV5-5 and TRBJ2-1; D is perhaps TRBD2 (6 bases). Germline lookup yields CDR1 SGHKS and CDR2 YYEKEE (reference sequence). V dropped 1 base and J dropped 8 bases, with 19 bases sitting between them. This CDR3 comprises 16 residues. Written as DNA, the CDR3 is TGTGCCAGCAGCTTGAGGTCGTCTAGCGTTTCGGATGAGCAGTTCTTC. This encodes CASSLRSSSVSDEQFF.

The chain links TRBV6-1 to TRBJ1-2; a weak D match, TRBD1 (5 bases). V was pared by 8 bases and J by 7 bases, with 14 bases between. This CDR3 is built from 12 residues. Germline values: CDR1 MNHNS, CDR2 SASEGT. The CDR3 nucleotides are TGTGCCAGCCTCACAGGATCTAGTGGCTACACCTTC. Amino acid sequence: CASLTGSSGYTF.

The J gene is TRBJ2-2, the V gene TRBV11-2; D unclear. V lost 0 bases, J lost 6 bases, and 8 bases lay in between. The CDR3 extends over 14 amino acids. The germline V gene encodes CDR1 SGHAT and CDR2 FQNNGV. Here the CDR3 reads CASSLDRVAGELFF. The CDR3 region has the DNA TGTGCCAGCAGCTTAGATCGGGTCGCCGGGGAGCTGTTTTTT.

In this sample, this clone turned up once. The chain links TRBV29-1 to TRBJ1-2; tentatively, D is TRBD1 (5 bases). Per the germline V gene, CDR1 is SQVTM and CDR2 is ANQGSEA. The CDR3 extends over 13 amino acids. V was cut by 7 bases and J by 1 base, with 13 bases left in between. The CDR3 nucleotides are TGCAGCGCCGGGACGGGCGGTAACTATGGCTACACCTTC. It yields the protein CSAGTGGNYGYTF. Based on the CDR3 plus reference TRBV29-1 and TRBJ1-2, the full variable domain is SAVISQKPSRDICQRGTSLTIQCQVDSQVTMMFWYRQQPGQSLTLIATANQGSEATYESGFVIDKFPISRPNLTFSTLTVSNMSPEDSSIYLCSAGTGGNYGYTFGSGTRLTVV.

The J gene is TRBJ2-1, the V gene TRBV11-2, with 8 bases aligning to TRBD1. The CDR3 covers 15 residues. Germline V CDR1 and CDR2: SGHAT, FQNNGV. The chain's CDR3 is CATAGGDRRYNEQFF. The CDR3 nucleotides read TGTGCGACCGCAGGGGGCGATCGACGGTACAATGAGCAGTTCTTC.

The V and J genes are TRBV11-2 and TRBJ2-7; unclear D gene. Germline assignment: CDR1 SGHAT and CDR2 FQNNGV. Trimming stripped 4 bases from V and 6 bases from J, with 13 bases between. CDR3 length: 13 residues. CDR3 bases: TGTGCCAGCAGCTCGCCCGGACGATCCGAGCAGTACTTC. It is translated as CASSSPGRSEQYF.

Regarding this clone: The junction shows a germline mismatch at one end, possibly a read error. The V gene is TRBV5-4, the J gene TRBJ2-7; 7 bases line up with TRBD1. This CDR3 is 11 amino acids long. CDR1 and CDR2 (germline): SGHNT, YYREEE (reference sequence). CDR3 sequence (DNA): TGTGCCAACAGCTTGACAGGGGAGCAGTACTTC. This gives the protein CANSLTGEQYF.